Described below is a single T cell receptor beta chain sequence and its context. The sample originates from a study of blood T cell repertoires in COVID-19. Looking at the study overall: Acute and convalescent COVID-19 samples came from the United States, Italy and Spain. T cells, B-cell-depleted T cells, or PBMCs provided the cDNA or gDNA that served as material.

Per the authors' pipeline: Reference gene primer amplification yielded estimated nucleated cell counts. The repertoire was sequenced with immunoSEQ multiplex PCR; TCRdb's copy has only in-frame clones and lacks some. V, J and clone size were drawn from that table, and D and trimming were deduced from the DNA. The sample yields approximately 240,000 clones, approximately 86% seen once. The V and J ends lost 0 bases and 2 bases respectively, with 8 bases between them. In germline, CDR1 is SGDLS, CDR2 YYNGEE. The CDR3 is 14 amino acids. The sequencing input was peripheral blood. The V and J genes are TRBV9 and TRBJ2-5; no definite D call. This sequence was found in a woman between 55 and 75 years old with active or convalescent COVID-19. CDR3 region: CASSVGSRQETQYF. CDR3 bases: TGTGCCAGCAGCGTAGGGAGTAGGCAAGAGACCCAGTACTTC.